The next 13 T cell receptor beta chains were all read from a single sample in a study of T-cell memory formation after mild COVID-19. From the 5' RACE reads, TCRdb called clonotypes with MiXCR, one entry per CDR3 protein. The sample has fewer than 90,000 distinct CDR3 sequences; approximately 14% are singletons. Sequenced: PBMCs or a T cell subset sorted from them (not recorded which). The receptors derive from an adult woman who had mild COVID-19 (a few samples of this study predate the infection). Cell type and time point are not known.

The sample holds a few counts of this clonotype. V is TRBV2 and J is TRBJ2-1, with 11 bases lining up with TRBD2. The germline gives CDR1 SNHLY, CDR2 FYNNEI. CDR3 size: 18 residues. Losses at the gene ends were 10 bases for V and 5 bases for J; bases not matched to a gene: 19. CDR3: CATLAGGPGPHTNNEQFF. The CDR3 nucleotides read TGTGCCACCTTAGCGGGAGGGCCGGGGCCGCATACTAACAATGAGCAGTTCTTC.

In its sample, this clonotype was seen a few times. This chain connects TRBV9 to TRBJ2-1, with TRBD2 matching 8 bases. This CDR3 contains 15 residues. V lost 7 bases and J lost 2; bases outside the gene matches: 8. Per germline, CDR1 SGDLS and CDR2 YYNGEE. The CDR3 is CASSQTGLAYNEQFF. The CDR3 nucleotides read TGTGCCAGCTCCCAGACGGGACTAGCCTACAATGAGCAGTTCTTC.

The CDR3 loop is CASSQEGEAFF. CDR3 sequence (DNA): TGCGCCAGCAGCCAAGAGGGTGAAGCTTTCTTT. The V call is TRBV4-1, the J call TRBJ1-1; D is ambiguous. The germline V gene encodes CDR1 MGHRA and CDR2 YSYEKL. The CDR3 contains 11 residues. V shed 0 bases and J shed 7 bases, with 3 bases lying between them.

This clonotype was seen a few times. CDR3 nucleotides: TGTGCCAGCAGCCCGAGTCCTGGACAGGACCAGTACGTCGCCGGGGAGCTGTTTTTT. It yields the protein CASSPSPGQDQYVAGELFF. The chain couples TRBV5-6 to TRBJ2-2, with 7 bases aligning to TRBD1. In germline, CDR1 is SGHDT, CDR2 YYEEEE. CDR3 length equals 19 residues. The trim removed 4 bases at V and 6 bases at J, leaving 21 bases unmatched.

This clonotype was counted at least ten times. The rearrangement joins TRBV14 to TRBJ2-1; the match to TRBD2 covers 8 bases. The CDR3 loop spans 14 amino acids. V was clipped by 5 bases and J by 9 bases; unmatched bases: 9. Germline CDR1 and CDR2: SGHDN and FVKESK. For the CDR3, the DNA is TGTGCCAGCAGCAAGCCGGGACTAGGGGTTGAGCAGTTCTTC. Translated: CASSKPGLGVEQFF.

The rearrangement uses TRBV12-3 or TRBV12-4 and TRBJ2-7; D possibly corresponds to TRBD2 (6 bases). The CDR3 has 14 residues. Trimming took 6 bases from V and 5 from J, leaving 17 bases between them. This chain's CDR3 is CASRRPEGWNEQYF. In nucleotides, the CDR3 is TGTGCCAGCAGGCGACCGGAGGGGTGGAACGAGCAGTACTTC.

The genes are TRBV9 and TRBJ1-2; D call uncertain. Deletions cut 2 bases from V and 4 bases from J, with 15 bases between. The CDR3 extends over 15 amino acids. Germline V gene sequence: CDR1 SGDLS, CDR2 YYNGEE. The chain's CDR3 is CASSVNAEDFYGYTF. In nucleotides, the CDR3 is TGTGCCAGCAGCGTGAATGCGGAGGACTTCTATGGCTACACCTTC. The variable domain in full, completed from reference TRBV9 and TRBJ1-2, reads DSGVTQTPKHLITATGQRVTLRCSPRSGDLSVYWYQQSLDQGLQFLIQYYNGEERAKGNILERFSAQQFPDLHSELNLSSLELGDSALYFCASSVNAEDFYGYTFGSGTRLTVV.

V gene TRBV7-9 combines with J gene TRBJ2-3; no clear D gene. The CDR3 covers 17 residues. Germline CDR1 is SEHNR and CDR2 is FQNEAQ (reference sequence). Trimming pared 5 bases from V and 2 bases from J, leaving 20 bases between. The CDR3 bases are TGTGCCAGCAGCAAAATCCTCCTTGGGGAATCCACAGATACGCAGTATTTT. This codes for CASSKILLGESTDTQYF.

The sample holds many counts of this clonotype. This chain connects TRBV4-1 to TRBJ2-3; 12 positions match TRBD2. CDR3 length equals 17 residues. Germline-derived CDR1 and CDR2 are MGHRA and YSYEKL. The V gene end was trimmed by 5 bases and the J gene end by 0 bases; junction bases not matched to a gene: 6. Here the CDR3 reads CASSTRTSGDSTDTQYF. The CDR3 coding sequence is TGCGCCAGCAGCACACGGACTAGCGGGGACAGCACAGATACGCAGTATTTT.

A word on this clonotype: At one boundary the junction diverges from the germline segment, which might be a read error. The genes are TRBV4-3 and TRBJ2-3; 11 bases align to TRBD2. Germline assignment: CDR1 LGHNA and CDR2 YSLEER. CDR3 length: 17 residues. In DNA form, the CDR3 reads TGCGTCAGCAGCCAAGATACTAGCGGGAGTGGTGGAGATACGCAGTATTTT. Amino acid sequence: CVSSQDTSGSGGDTQYF.

The chain recombines TRBV24-1 with TRBJ1-2; tentatively, D is TRBD1 (6 bases). This CDR3 contains 13 residues. Between the trimmed V and J ends, which lost 5 bases and 5 bases, there was a span of 11 bases. Per the germline V gene, CDR1 is KGHDR and CDR2 is SFDVKD. The CDR3 region is CATSVSRGYGYTF. In DNA, the CDR3 is TGTGCCACCAGTGTGTCCAGGGGTTATGGCTACACCTTC.

This clonotype was detected only a few times. The gene calls are TRBV7-9 and TRBJ1-2; perhaps TRBD1 as D (6 bases). From germline, CDR1 is SEHNR and CDR2 FQNEAQ (reference sequence). V gave up 0 bases and J gave up 6 bases, with 14 bases separating them. The CDR3 consists of 15 residues. CDR3 sequence reads: CASSLAVQGMDGYTF. In DNA form, the CDR3 reads TGTGCCAGCAGCTTAGCTGTGCAGGGGATGGATGGCTACACCTTC.

The chain couples TRBV15 to TRBJ2-1; 7 positions agree with TRBD2. Germline CDR1 reads LNHNV; CDR2 reads YYDKDF (reference sequence). This CDR3 is 15 amino acids long. V lost 4 bases, J lost 3 bases, and 6 bases stayed unmatched. CDR3 in DNA: TGTGCCACCAGCACCGACCGGGACTACTACAATGAGCAGTTCTTC. Its protein product is CATSTDRDYYNEQFF.